What follows describes a single T cell receptor (beta chain). The data are from a study of T cell changes during pregnancy in multiple sclerosis. Sequencing was performed with immunoSEQ multiplex PCR; in TCRdb, only in-frame clones are kept and a portion is missing. The repertoire holds tens of thousands of clones, with roughly 90% as singletons. CDR1 and CDR2 from the germline V gene are LGHNT and FRNRAP. This CDR3 contains 14 residues. V was pared by 6 bases and J by 0 bases, with 11 bases between. The starting material was peripheral blood, obtained in the second trimester of pregnancy. The rearrangement uses TRBV12-5 and TRBJ1-1; D gene unclear. The TCR was taken from a female donor in good health, enrolled as a control in a pregnancy study. CDR3 sequence (DNA): TGTGCTAGTGGGCGGGAATTAATGAACACTGAAGCTTTCTTT. Protein sequence: CASGRELMNTEAFF.